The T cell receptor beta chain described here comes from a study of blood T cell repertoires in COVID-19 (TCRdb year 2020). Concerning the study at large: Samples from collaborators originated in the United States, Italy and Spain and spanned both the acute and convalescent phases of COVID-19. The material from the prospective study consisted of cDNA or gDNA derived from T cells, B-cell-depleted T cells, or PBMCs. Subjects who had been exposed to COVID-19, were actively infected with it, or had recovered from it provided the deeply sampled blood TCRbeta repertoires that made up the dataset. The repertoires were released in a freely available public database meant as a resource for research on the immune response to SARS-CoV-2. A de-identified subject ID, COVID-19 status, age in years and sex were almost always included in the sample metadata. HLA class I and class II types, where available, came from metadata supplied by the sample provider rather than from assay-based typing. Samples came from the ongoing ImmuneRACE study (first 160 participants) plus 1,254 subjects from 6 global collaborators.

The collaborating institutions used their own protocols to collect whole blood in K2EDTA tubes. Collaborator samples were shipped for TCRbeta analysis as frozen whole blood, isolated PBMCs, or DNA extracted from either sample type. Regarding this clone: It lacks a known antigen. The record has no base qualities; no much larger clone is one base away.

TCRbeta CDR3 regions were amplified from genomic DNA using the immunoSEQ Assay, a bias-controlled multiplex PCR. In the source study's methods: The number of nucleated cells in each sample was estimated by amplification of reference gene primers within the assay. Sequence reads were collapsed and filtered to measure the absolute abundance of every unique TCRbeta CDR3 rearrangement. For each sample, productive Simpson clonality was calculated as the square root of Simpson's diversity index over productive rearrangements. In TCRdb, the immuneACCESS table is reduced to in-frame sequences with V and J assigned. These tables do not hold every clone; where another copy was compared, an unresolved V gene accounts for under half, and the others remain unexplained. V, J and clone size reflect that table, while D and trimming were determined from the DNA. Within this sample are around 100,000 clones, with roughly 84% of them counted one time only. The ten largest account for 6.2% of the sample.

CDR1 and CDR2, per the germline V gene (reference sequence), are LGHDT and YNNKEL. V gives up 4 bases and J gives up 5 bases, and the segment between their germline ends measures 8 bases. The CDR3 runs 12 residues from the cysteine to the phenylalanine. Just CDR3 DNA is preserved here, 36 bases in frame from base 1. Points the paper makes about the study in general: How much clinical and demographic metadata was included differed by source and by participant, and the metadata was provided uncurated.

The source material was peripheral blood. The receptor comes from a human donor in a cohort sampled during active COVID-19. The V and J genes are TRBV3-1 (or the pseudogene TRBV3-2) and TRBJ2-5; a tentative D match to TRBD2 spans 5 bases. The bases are TGTGCCAGCAGCCCCACGGGGGAGACCCAGTACTTC. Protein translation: CASSPTGETQYF.